This T cell receptor (beta chain) was retrieved from a study of human versus mouse CDR3 diversity and MHC coevolution. Study as a whole: immunoSEQ was reported to reach one in 200,000 T cells sensitivity. Each sample yielded 0.6 x 10^7 to 1.6 x 10^7 valid reads. Study-level points and caveats: Compared with mice, human CDR3s carried more deletions and insertions on average. Over 5 MHC II alleles selected the human T cells.

This clone occurred once. What it binds is not known. Profiled with immunoSEQ multiplex PCR; TCRdb holds only in-frame clones, not every one. The repertoire consists of tens of thousands of clones, with approximately 94% occurring once and the leading ten covering 18%. Sequenced sample: naive CD4+ T cells from blood. The subset was: CD45RO-negative CD62L-positive naive CD4 T cells. The clonotype was recovered from a person in their sixties in good health.

The chain's CDR3 is CASSLAGQGDLLNTGELFF. The DNA for the CDR3 is TGTGCCAGCAGCTTGGCAGGGCAGGGGGACCTACTGAACACCGGGGAGCTGTTTTTT. The chain recombines TRBV5-8 with TRBJ2-2, with TRBD1 identical over 7 bases. Germline CDR1 reads SGHTS; CDR2 reads YDEGEE. The CDR3 totals 19 residues. V lost 0 bases to trimming and J lost 1 base; unmatched junction nucleotides: 12.